These 15 T cell receptor beta chains share one sample of origin, sequenced in a study of T cells in Graves' hyperthyroidism and ophthalmopathy. The CDR3 regions of TCR beta were amplified from RNA transcripts. In the first-round RT-PCR of the TCR CDR3, the HTBI primer set was used. TCRdb redid the calling of the multiplex PCR reads with MiXCR, one entry per CDR3 protein. This sample has around 530,000 distinct CDR3 sequences, with 17% found just once. Specimen: blood. Every receptor here comes from a woman between 18 and 30 years old with Graves' ophthalmopathy.

This clonotype was observed at least ten times. CDR3 loop: CASSLPIAGATETQYF. The CDR3 bases are TGTGCCAGCAGTTTACCCATAGCGGGAGCTACGGAGACCCAGTACTTC. The V gene is TRBV28, the J gene TRBJ2-5; 9 bases fit TRBD2. CDR1 and CDR2 from the germline V gene are MDHEN and SYDVKM. The trim removed 2 bases at V and 5 bases at J, leaving 9 bases unmatched. The CDR3 is 16 residues long.

This rearrangement joins TRBV28 to TRBJ1-5, with 9 bases that match TRBD1. V lost 6 bases, J lost 3 bases, and 18 bases stayed unmatched. In germline, CDR1 is MDHEN, CDR2 SYDVKM. CDR3 size: 19 residues. CDR3: CASRFPIGTGFEYNQPQHF. CDR3 DNA sequence: TGTGCCAGCAGGTTTCCAATAGGGACAGGGTTCGAGTACAATCAGCCCCAGCATTTT.

V is TRBV6-1 and J is TRBJ1-2; TRBD1 matches at 9 bases. Trimming took 5 bases from V and 3 from J; bases not matched to a gene: 4. CDR1 is MNHNS, CDR2 SASEGT, per germline. The CDR3 extends over 14 amino acids. CDR3 sequence reads: CASSTTGGDYGYTF. CDR3 DNA sequence: TGTGCCAGCAGTACGACAGGGGGGGACTATGGCTACACCTTC.

The chain employs TRBV5-6 and TRBJ1-1; 8 bases match TRBD1. The CDR3 consists of 15 residues. The germline CDR1 and CDR2 sequences are SGHDT and YYEEEE. The J segment lost 6 bases and the V segment lost 4 bases, leaving 11 bases of the junction unmatched. CDR3 sequence: CASSVGQGRGAEAFF. The CDR3 nucleotides read TGTGCCAGCAGCGTCGGACAGGGTAGGGGCGCTGAAGCTTTCTTT.

This clonotype showed up many times. The V and J genes are TRBV27 and TRBJ2-7; 8 positions match TRBD2. The CDR3 consists of 15 residues. The germline gives CDR1 MNHEY, CDR2 SMNVEV (reference sequence). The J segment lost 2 bases and the V segment lost 4 bases, leaving 7 bases of the junction unmatched. DNA for the CDR3: TGTGCCAGCAGTTCACGGGGGGGGCTAACCTACGAGCAGTACTTC. Its protein product is CASSSRGGLTYEQYF.

This clonotype has at least ten counts. The gene calls are TRBV30 and TRBJ2-5; TRBD1 matches 7 bases. The CDR3 runs 12 residues. J lost 10 bases, V lost 5 bases, and 10 bases had no gene match. In germline, CDR1 is GTSNPN, CDR2 SVGIG (reference sequence). The CDR3, as DNA: TGTGCCTGGGACAGGGAAAGGTCCGACCAGTACTTC. Translating it yields CAWDRERSDQYF.

This clonotype was seen repeatedly, ten times or more. The chain combines TRBV24-1 with TRBJ1-1; D is uncertain. The length of the CDR3 is 13 residues. The V and J ends lost 5 bases and 4 bases respectively, with 10 bases between them. Germline CDR1 and CDR2: KGHDR and SFDVKD. The CDR3 here is CATSVKGSTEAFF. The CDR3 DNA reads as TGTGCCACCAGTGTGAAGGGATCCACTGAAGCTTTCTTT.

This clonotype has a handful of counts. This chain connects TRBV20-1 to TRBJ1-5, with D maybe TRBD1 (6 bases). The CDR3 covers 16 residues. Trimming pared 7 bases from V and 2 bases from J, leaving 21 bases between. Germline CDR1 and CDR2: DFQATT and SNEGSKA (reference sequence). The CDR3 DNA reads as TGCAGTGAAAGGACAGCCGGGGAATATTGCAATCAGCCCCAGCATTTT. As protein: CSERTAGEYCNQPQHF.

The table lists this clonotype with a few counts. The rearrangement joins TRBV20-1 to TRBJ2-1; TRBD2 aligns across 10 bases. Trimming at V came to 5 bases and at J to 2 bases, leaving 3 bases not matched to a gene. The germline V gene has CDR1 DFQATT and CDR2 SNEGSKA (reference sequence). The CDR3 runs to 14 residues. The DNA of the CDR3 is TGCAGTGCTCCGGGGACTAGCGCCTACAATGAGCAGTTCTTC. It specifies CSAPGTSAYNEQFF.

The chain combines TRBV18 with TRBJ1-3; no clear D gene. This CDR3 has 16 residues. Germline V gene lookup returns CDR1 KGHSH and CDR2 LQKENI. V dropped 3 bases and J dropped 0 bases, with 12 bases sitting between them. The CDR3 DNA sequence: TGTGCCAGCTCACCTAAACCACCGTTCTCTGGAAACACCATATATTTT. As protein: CASSPKPPFSGNTIYF. Complete variable domain (other parts from reference TRBV18 and TRBJ1-3): NAGVMQNPRHLVRRRGQEARLRCSPMKGHSHVYWYRQLPEEGLKFMVYLQKENIIDESGMPKERFSAEFPKEGPSILRIQQVVRGDSAAYFCASSPKPPFSGNTIYFGEGSWLTVV.

In this sample, this clonotype turned up many times. The chain recombines TRBV28 with TRBJ1-1, with TRBD1 as a possible D gene (5 bases). CDR3 size: 15 residues. Trimming removed 1 base at V and 7 bases at J, with 16 bases between. Germline loops: CDR1 MDHEN, CDR2 SYDVKM. The CDR3 coding sequence is TGTGCCAGCAGTTTATTCTATTCTTCAAGGGGTGAAGCTTTCTTT. This codes for CASSLFYSSRGEAFF.

The sample holds many counts of this clonotype. DNA of the CDR3: TGTGCCAGCAGCCTTCCAACAGGGATGAGTGGAAACACCATATATTTT. Translated, it gives CASSLPTGMSGNTIYF. The chain combines TRBV4-2 with TRBJ1-3; maybe TRBD1 (6 bases). With 4 bases removed from V and 3 bases from J, the gap between germline ends came to 16 bases. Germline V gene lookup returns CDR1 LGHNA and CDR2 YNFKEQ. This CDR3 contains 16 residues.

Many counts were recorded for this clonotype. The J gene is TRBJ1-4, the V gene TRBV28; 8 bases map to TRBD1. CDR3 length equals 17 residues. V shed 3 bases and J 5 bases; nucleotides not matched to a gene: 11. Germline V gene lookup returns CDR1 MDHEN and CDR2 SYDVKM. This CDR3 is CASSLSFGRGRNEKLFF. The CDR3 DNA is TGTGCCAGCAGTTTGAGTTTCGGCAGGGGGCGGAATGAAAAACTGTTTTTT. The variable domain in full, with the rest retrieved from reference TRBV28 and TRBJ1-4, is DVKVTQSSRYLVKRTGEKVFLECVQDMDHENMFWYRQDPGLGLRLIYFSYDVKMKEKGDIPEGYSVSREKKERFSLILESASTNQTSMYLCASSLSFGRGRNEKLFFGSGTQLSVL.

This clonotype was counted at least ten times. The V call is TRBV28, the J call TRBJ2-5, with D hard to call. The germline gives CDR1 MDHEN, CDR2 SYDVKM. The CDR3 loop spans 14 amino acids. Trimming pared 3 bases from V and 5 bases from J, leaving 13 bases between. This CDR3 is CASSFEGGVETQYF. The CDR3 region has the DNA TGTGCCAGCAGTTTTGAAGGTGGGGTTGAGACCCAGTACTTC.

The table lists this clonotype with many counts. The chain couples TRBV30 to TRBJ1-2, with 7 bases that match TRBD1. Trimming at V came to 0 bases and at J to 4 bases, leaving 5 bases not matched to a gene. The CDR3 sequence is 14 residues long. Germline values: CDR1 GTSNPN, CDR2 SVGIG (reference sequence). CDR3 coding DNA: TGTGCCTGGAGTGTCGGGACAGTACTCTATGGCTACACCTTC. It specifies CAWSVGTVLYGYTF.